This T cell receptor (beta chain) appears in the sequencing data of a study of T cell responses to AZD1222 COVID-19 vaccine (dated by TCRdb to the early 2020s). Concerning the study at large: TCR sequencing was performed for 233 trial participants, of whom about 210 were given two doses of AZD1222 and 26 were given two doses of MenACWY control vaccine. Trial participants were enrolled into age subgroups of 18-55, 56-69 and 70-plus years, which contained about 160, 30 and 59 TCR-sequenced participants, respectively.

The time point label corresponds to: about 28 days (+/-7) after the second vaccine dose. AZD1222 recipients whose second dose came at about 4 weeks and those whose second dose came at about 12 weeks were combined into one group, since spike-specific TCR depth and breadth did not differ between the two schedules. Vaccinee samples were obtained from the UK trials COV001 and COV002, which included a single-blind randomized controlled phase 2/3 trial of AZD1222 (ChAdOx1 nCoV-19) in healthy adults. Trial participant PBMC samples were collected at day 0 and day 28 after the second dose for TCRbeta chain sequencing. Overall results and qualifications from the work: Participants were mostly white British and included more females than males, and it was suggested by the authors that clonal diversity may have been underestimated. Conclusions about previously exposed vaccinees are limited, since just six AZD1222 recipients were seropositive for SARS-CoV-2 at baseline. Epitopes outside the regions mutated in the B.1.351 and B.1.1.7 variants were reportedly recognized by nearly half of the unique spike-specific TCRs. No day 14 peak-response samples were available, so repertoires were characterized only after the peak T cell response. In the small 56-69-year group, the increase in depth fell short of significance, most likely because of low power. The vaccine-associated CD4 TCRs covered the entire spike protein, and the dominant responses fell in regions 160-218 and 743-854. A significant rise in spike-specific TCR breadth and depth was observed after two AZD1222 doses relative to day 0 and relative to MenACWY recipients.

From the cysteine through the phenylalanine, the CDR3 covers 17 amino acids. Only the CDR3 portion is preserved as DNA: 51 bases, with reading frame beginning at the first base. The CDR1 and CDR2 encoded by the germline V gene are SGHRS and YFSETQ. Germline trimming amounts to 4 bases on V and 4 bases on J, with 16 as the count of junction bases outside the gene matches. About this clone itself: Its target antigen remains unknown. Base qualities are not provided; no much larger clone lies one nucleotide away.

The CDR3 regions of human TCRbeta chains were analyzed by immunosequencing. The original pipeline was this. Repertoire TCRs were matched against a reference library of SARS-CoV-2-specific TCRs generated with the MIRA antigen-specificity platform. Breadth meant the fraction of unique TCRs that were SARS-CoV-2-associated, whereas depth meant the fraction of total T cells that were SARS-CoV-2-associated. Each spike-specific TCR was assigned to its reactive spike region and to a CD4 or CD8 class using the MIRA data. Log10-transformed breadth and depth values were compared by one-way ANOVA with Sidak's multiple comparisons tests. TCRdb retrieved this table from immuneACCESS and kept in-frame rearrangements only. Not all clones are present; in checked studies, unresolved V genes account for under half, and no reason is known for the remainder. V, J and clone size are those of that table, while D and trimming were read from the DNA. This sample comprises some 150,000 clones, about 86% of them detected only once. The biggest ten clones account for approximately 5.4% of the sample.

This chain is built from TRBV5-1 and TRBJ2-7; 8 bases in the middle match TRBD1. The TCR originated in an adult who received the AZD1222 COVID-19 vaccine. The material was peripheral blood, obtained 28 days after the second AZD1222 dose. The CDR3 here reads CASSLTTGGQVSYEQYF. The DNA reads TGCGCCAGCAGCCTGACTACAGGGGGACAGGTTTCTTACGAGCAGTACTTC.